What follows is one T cell receptor beta chain and its context. This entry comes from a study of blood T cell repertoires in COVID-19. Whole-study context: Samples representing acute and convalescent COVID-19 were sourced from the United States, Italy and Spain.

V was shortened by 4 bases and J by 5 bases, with 12 bases between the two germline ends. The CDR3 covers 14 residues. Per the germline V gene, CDR1 is SGHTA and CDR2 is FQGNSA. Study members were between 18 and 89 years old and lived in approximately 25 US regions. Membership in each cohort depended on participant-reported clinical history. In the original workflow: Amplifying reference gene primers gave estimates of nucleated cell counts. The protocol was immunoSEQ multiplex PCR, while the TCRdb copy is restricted to in-frame clones and leaves out a portion. From that table come the V and J calls and clone size; the DNA was used to work out D and trimming. The sample consists of about 200,000 clones, over 80% of them appearing once.

The TCR comes from a man aged 30-40 years who had recovered from COVID-19. The genes are TRBV7-2 and TRBJ1-5; D call uncertain. Sequencing was done on a sample of PBMCs or T cells enriched from blood (not recorded which). DNA of the CDR3: TGTGCCAGCAGCTCCGGGAGAGGGTATCAGCCCCAGCATTTT. Protein: CASSSGRGYQPQHF.